This entry concerns a single T cell receptor beta chain. Its matching antigen is unknown. The sample comes from a study of graft-versus-host responses after intestinal transplantation. The assay was immunoSEQ multiplex PCR, and TCRdb's table has in-frame clones only and misses some. Seen here are about 86,000 clones, about 85% observed once, and the top ten hold about 0.27%. Germline CDR1 and CDR2: SGHTA and FQGNSA. The V end lost 1 base, the J end lost 3 bases, and 12 bases lay between the germline ends. The CDR3 contains 15 residues. This chain uses TRBV7-2 with TRBJ1-1; D perhaps matches TRBD1 (5 bases). This clonotype was sampled from a human donor who was the organ donor for an intestinal transplant. The input for sequencing was unstimulated CD4+ T cells sorted from spleen or lymph node cells, taken before transplant. For the CDR3, the DNA is TGTGCCAGCAGCTTAGTAGGGGTGAAGGACACTGAAGCTTTCTTT. This sequence encodes CASSLVGVKDTEAFF.